Shown below are 2 T cell receptor beta chains from a single sample sequenced in a study of preoperative IRX-2 immunotherapy in early breast cancer. Repertoires were generated with immunoSEQ multiplex PCR, while TCRdb's copy carries only in-frame clones and drops some. The table includes 95,000 to 100,000 clones, about nine tenths detected once. Treatment noted: preoperative locoregional IRX-2 cytokine immunotherapy. Material: tumor tissue, obtained after IRX-2 immunotherapy. The receptors were gathered from a human donor with breast cancer.

The chain combines TRBV18 with TRBJ1-1; D is possibly TRBD1 (5 bases). The CDR3 contains 14 residues. The germline gives CDR1 KGHSH, CDR2 LQKENI. Trimming cost V 2 bases and J 2 bases, with 9 bases left between them. The CDR3 protein is CASSPKQGNTEAFF. In nucleotides, the CDR3 is TGTGCCAGCTCACCAAAGCAGGGAAACACTGAAGCTTTCTTT.

The rearrangement joins TRBV30 to TRBJ1-1, with D unresolved. The length of the CDR3 is 13 residues. Germline V gene sequence: CDR1 GTSNPN, CDR2 SVGIG (reference sequence). V was clipped by 4 bases and J by 10 bases, with 19 bases between them. CDR3 bases: TGTGCCTGGAAAGAACAGTCGTTCTTGGGAGCTTTCTTT. It codes for CAWKEQSFLGAFF. The full variable domain, in which reference TRBV30 and TRBJ1-1 provide the parts outside the CDR3, is SQTIHQWPATLVQPVGSPLSLECTVEGTSNPNLYWYRQAAGRGLQLLFYSVGIGQISSEVPQNLSASRPQDRQFILSSKKLLLSDSGFYLCAWKEQSFLGAFFGQGTRLTVV.